This entry describes one T cell receptor beta chain. There is no known antigen for this receptor. Base qualities were left out, and no much larger clone turns up one base away. The data stem from a study of blood T cells in healthy people across ages (dated by TCRdb to about 2015). In terms of the full investigation: In model experiments, template switching captured roughly one uniquely barcoded TCR beta cDNA molecule for every two T cells. Donors of different ages were randomly distributed across sequencing lanes to avoid experimental bias. Using the same blood draw, the study looked at two additional independent replicas of 1 million unique cDNA reads for two donors, one aged 18 to 29 and the other aged 80 or older. The donors were divided into four age groups: young (average approximately 17 years), middle-aged (about 39), aged (about 60) and long-lived (nearly 85). Using deep sequencing normalized with unique cDNA molecular identifiers, the study measured how TCR beta repertoire diversity changes with age. The paper's findings and limits, for the study overall: As age increased, observed TCR beta diversity per million T cells dropped in a roughly linear way, and a significant reduction was already evident by age approximately 40. There was a strong correlation between observed TCR beta diversity and the percentage of naive T cells measured by flow cytometry. Because profiling used bulk unsorted PBMCs, naive and antigen-experienced compartments could not be compared conclusively. Total diversity estimates from one million sequenced T cells were considered lower bounds and underestimates. Because the CMV infection status of the donors was unknown, age-related changes in expanded clonotypes may potentially have been confounded. Compared with the aged group, more naive CD4+ T cells, fewer expanded clones and increased TCR diversity were shown by the long-lived group, suggesting age selection.

The 39 donors, aged 6 to 90 years, were systemically healthy Caucasian individuals from Russia. Ten milliliters of peripheral blood were drawn from each donor into EDTA-treated Vacutainer tubes. Ficoll-Paque density-gradient centrifugation was used to isolate PBMCs, with at least 7 million per sample. Trizol reagent was used to extract total RNA from PBMCs, with at least 5.5 micrograms per sample. Naive CD45RAhigh/CD27high T cell percentages were measured by flow cytometry on a PBMC aliquot from every donor. The germline V gene (reference sequence) sets CDR1 to SEHNR and CDR2 to FQNEAQ. Trimming removed 6 bases from V and 10 bases from J, leaving 10 bases between the germline ends. The CDR3 spans 11 residues, from the cysteine through the phenylalanine. Just the 33-base CDR3 DNA is kept, in frame starting at base 1. Preparation of the library involved 5' RACE. TCRdb records Illumina HiSeq 2500 as the sequencer. A second PCR of roughly 7 to 11 cycles was performed with a sample-barcoded 5' primer and a J-beta primer mix. Each TCR beta cDNA molecule received a unique molecular identifier from a template-switch 5' adaptor carrying 12 random nucleotides. Each sample yielded at least 3 million CDR3-containing paired-end reads. The Mint cDNA synthesis kit, primed by a TRBC-specific oligonucleotide, was used to synthesize first-strand cDNA from all RNA. Following uracil-DNA glycosylase treatment, all cDNA underwent a first 18-cycle PCR with the universal primers M1SS and BC2_uni_R. For the original study's pipeline: For normalization, 1 million high-quality reads, each with a distinct molecular identifier, were randomly selected from each sample. Reads with shared molecular identifiers were discarded instead of being binned into consensus sequences. MiTCR, with a Q25 quality threshold and the strictest error-elimination algorithm, was used for CDR3 identification, clonotype clustering and error correction. A nonparametric unseen species model with Euler transformation was used to estimate lower-bound total TCR beta diversity. Using fastp at Q25 and MiXCR, TCRdb reprocessed the public reads and kept productive beta chains. Rows matching on CDR3 protein sequence are summarized as one entry with the most common DNA and genes. TCRdb, not the original authors, processed these V and J calls. This sample has 1.5 million to 2 million distinct CDR3 sequences in its table, and about 50% of those were observed once. Together, the top ten hold roughly 2.1% of the sample.

Sequencing was carried out using blood. The clonotype originates from a woman aged 40 to 50 in good health. This chain is built from TRBV7-9 and TRBJ2-1, with no reliable assignment of the D segment. The CDR3 loop reads CASSRLEEQFF. The DNA sequence is as follows: TGTGCCAGCAGTCGCTTGGAAGAGCAGTTCTTC.